Below, 10 T cell receptor beta chains from the same sample are listed, as sequenced in a study of regulatory T cells in long-lasting Graves disease. Construction of the TCR beta libraries employed iRepertoire HTBI primers in conjunction with Arm-PCR of CDR3 regions. One entry per CDR3 protein results from TCRdb running MiXCR on the multiplex PCR reads. Of about half a million distinct CDR3 sequences detected, approximately 22% appear once; the ten largest clones hold roughly 13%. Time point noted: persistent/refractory GD, antithyroid drugs over 5 years with positive TRAb. Making the TCR library involved RNA that had been extracted from PBMCs. The sample consisted of peripheral blood mononuclear cells (PBMCs), taken when the disease was refractory, from a patient treated with antithyroid drugs. All receptors come from a female donor with Graves disease.

In its sample, this clonotype was seen many times. The chain uses TRBV6-1 and TRBJ1-5; D is possibly TRBD1 (6 bases). Germline V CDR1 and CDR2: MNHNS, SASEGT. V dropped 4 bases and J dropped 5 bases, with 18 bases sitting between them. The CDR3 extends over 16 amino acids. CDR3 in amino acids: CASSGDQLGGYQPQHF. The CDR3 DNA sequence: TGTGCCAGCAGTGGCGATCAGCTGGGGGGCTATCAGCCCCAGCATTTT.

The rearrangement links TRBV12-3 or TRBV12-4 to TRBJ1-1; 8 bases map to TRBD1. With 5 bases clipped from V and 2 bases from J, the junction kept 7 bases outside the gene matches. This CDR3 has 15 amino acids. The CDR3 is CASSPRQGFNTEAFF. The CDR3 DNA sequence: TGTGCCAGCAGTCCCCGACAGGGGTTCAACACTGAAGCTTTCTTT.

The chain recombines TRBV20-1 with TRBJ2-1; 7 bases are a match to TRBD2. V gave up 2 bases and J gave up 7 bases; unmatched junction bases: 11. CDR3 length: 15 residues. Germline lookup yields CDR1 DFQATT and CDR2 SNEGSKA (reference sequence). The DNA for the CDR3 is TGCAGTGCTAGACCTGGTGCGGGAGAGGCTAATGAGCAGTTCTTC. As protein: CSARPGAGEANEQFF.

The rearrangement links TRBV4-3 to TRBJ1-1; TRBD1 agrees at 8 bases. Germline CDR1 and CDR2: LGHNA and YSLEER. The CDR3 has 15 residues. V lost 4 bases, J lost 9 bases, and 13 bases stayed unmatched. CDR3 residues: CASSPSDRDVGQAFF. The CDR3 nucleotides are TGCGCCAGCAGCCCCTCGGACAGGGATGTCGGACAAGCTTTCTTT.

The chain couples TRBV28 to TRBJ2-7; TRBD1 matches at 9 bases. V dropped 8 bases and J dropped 3; count of bases not matched to a gene: 8. This CDR3 has 14 residues. Germline V gives CDR1 MDHEN, CDR2 SYDVKM. CDR3 DNA sequence: TGTGCCAGCGATTGGGACAGGGAAGTCTACGAGCAGTACTTC. Translation gives CASDWDREVYEQYF.

In its sample, this clonotype was seen many times. This chain uses TRBV7-2 with TRBJ1-2, with 10 bases matching TRBD1. The germline V gene encodes CDR1 SGHTA and CDR2 FQGNSA. The trim removed 5 bases at V and 8 bases at J, leaving 14 bases unmatched. The CDR3 spans 16 residues. This CDR3 reads CASSPMGQGPPVGYTF. DNA for the CDR3: TGTGCCAGCAGCCCCATGGGACAGGGGCCGCCGGTGGGCTACACCTTC.

This clonotype has just one count. The chain links TRBV10-3 to TRBJ2-7; the D call may be TRBD1 or TRBD2 (7 bases each). The germline V and J ends were trimmed by 8 bases and 7 bases, with 24 bases remaining between them. CDR1 is ENHRY and CDR2 is SYGVKD in the germline V gene. The CDR3 has 15 residues. The DNA for the CDR3 is TGTGCCATCTCGCAGGGGGGGGTAGAGCTTGAGGAGCAGTACTTC. Protein: CAISQGGVELEEQYF.

This clonotype appeared many times. The rearrangement uses TRBV2 and TRBJ2-7, with 7 bases matching TRBD1. Germline CDR1 SNHLY, CDR2 FYNNEI. This CDR3 is built from 13 residues. The V gene end was trimmed by 3 bases and the J gene end by 3 bases; junction bases not matched to a gene: 2. Written as DNA, the CDR3 is TGTGCCAGCAGTGATCAGGGGGACTACGAGCAGTACTTC. Its protein product is CASSDQGDYEQYF.

The genes are TRBV5-1 and TRBJ1-1; D may be TRBD1 (5 bases). The V gene lost 4 bases and the J gene lost 5 bases, with 21 bases spanning the gap. The germline V gene encodes CDR1 SGHRS and CDR2 YFSETQ. The CDR3 is 16 amino acids. The CDR3 spells CASSPWGGEGLTEAFF. The CDR3 bases are TGCGCCAGCAGCCCCTGGGGGGGGGAAGGTTTAACTGAAGCTTTCTTT.

V usage is TRBV28 and J usage is TRBJ2-1, with 10 nucleotides matching TRBD1. The germline V gene encodes CDR1 MDHEN and CDR2 SYDVKM. The CDR3 has 13 amino acids. CDR3 amino acids: CSTRDRGTNEQFF. The CDR3, as DNA: TGTTCAACCCGGGACAGGGGTACGAATGAGCAGTTCTTC.